The TCR beta chain under discussion was sequenced for a study of T cell clonality in common variable immunodeficiency. This clone was observed many times. The antigen is unknown. The DNA ends 3 residues before the CDR3 does, and the rest of the CDR3 is filled in from the germline J gene. The V gene end was trimmed by 5 bases and the J gene end by 6 bases; junction bases not matched to a gene: 11. Germline lookup yields CDR1 GTSNPN and CDR2 SVGIG (reference sequence). The CDR3 extends over 14 amino acids. Sequencing used immunoSEQ multiplex PCR; TCRdb keeps in-frame clones, though not all of them. This repertoire holds tens of thousands of clones, and none appear only once. Study-level results: TCRbeta clonality was increased in CVID versus healthy controls.

This chain uses TRBV30 with TRBJ2-7; the match to TRBD2 covers 9 bases. The origin of this receptor is a person aged 18-69 years in good health. Sequenced: peripheral blood mononuclear cells. Incomplete CDR3 DNA: TGTGCCTGGGGGCGGGGCGGGGGGGCCAGCGAG. Protein product: CAWGRGGGASE. The CDR3, in full, reads CAWGRGGGASEQYF.